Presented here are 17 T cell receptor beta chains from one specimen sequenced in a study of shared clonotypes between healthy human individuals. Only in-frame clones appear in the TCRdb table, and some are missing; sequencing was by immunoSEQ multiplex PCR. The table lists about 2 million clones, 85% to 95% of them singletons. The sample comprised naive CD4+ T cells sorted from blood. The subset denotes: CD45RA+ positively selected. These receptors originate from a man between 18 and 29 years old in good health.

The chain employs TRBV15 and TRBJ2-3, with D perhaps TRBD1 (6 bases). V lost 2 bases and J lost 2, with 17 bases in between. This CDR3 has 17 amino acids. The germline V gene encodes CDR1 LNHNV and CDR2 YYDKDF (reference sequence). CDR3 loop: CATSRKREGGNTDTQYF. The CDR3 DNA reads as TGTGCCACCAGCAGAAAACGTGAAGGGGGTAACACAGATACGCAGTATTTT.

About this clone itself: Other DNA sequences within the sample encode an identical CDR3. The CDR3 bases are TGTGCCAGCAGCTCGGACAGGGAGGAGACCCAGTACTTC. Its translation: CASSSDREETQYF. The chain employs TRBV28 and TRBJ2-5; 8 bases line up with TRBD1. Germline V lookup: CDR1 MDHEN, CDR2 SYDVKM. The V segment lost 6 bases and the J segment 5 bases; nucleotides outside the gene matches: 5. The CDR3 extends over 13 amino acids.

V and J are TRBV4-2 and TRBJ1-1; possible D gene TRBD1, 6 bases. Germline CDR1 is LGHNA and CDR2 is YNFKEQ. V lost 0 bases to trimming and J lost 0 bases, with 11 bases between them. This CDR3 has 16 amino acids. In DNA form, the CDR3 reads TGTGCCAGCAGCCAAGATAGGACAGAAATGAACACTGAAGCTTTCTTT. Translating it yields CASSQDRTEMNTEAFF.

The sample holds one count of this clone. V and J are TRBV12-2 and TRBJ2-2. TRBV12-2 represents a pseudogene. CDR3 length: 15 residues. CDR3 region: CASRPPGTSTGELFF. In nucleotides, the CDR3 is TGTGCAAGTCGACCACCCGGGACGTCCACCGGGGAGCTGTTTTTT.

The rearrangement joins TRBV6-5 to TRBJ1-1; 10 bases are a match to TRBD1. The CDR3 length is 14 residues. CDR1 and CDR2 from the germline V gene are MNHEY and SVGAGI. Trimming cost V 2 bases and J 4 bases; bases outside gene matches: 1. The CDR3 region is CASSYDRGPTEAFF. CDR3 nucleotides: TGTGCCAGCAGTTACGACAGGGGGCCCACTGAAGCTTTCTTT.

The CDR3 region has the DNA TGTGCCAGCAATTTGAGGGGAAATGAGCAGTTCTTC. Amino acid sequence: CASNLRGNEQFF. This chain links TRBV2 with TRBJ2-1; TRBD1 or TRBD2 may be the D gene (5 bases each). This CDR3 is built from 12 residues. Germline assignment: CDR1 SNHLY and CDR2 FYNNEI. Trimming stripped 7 bases from V and 7 bases from J, with 11 bases between.

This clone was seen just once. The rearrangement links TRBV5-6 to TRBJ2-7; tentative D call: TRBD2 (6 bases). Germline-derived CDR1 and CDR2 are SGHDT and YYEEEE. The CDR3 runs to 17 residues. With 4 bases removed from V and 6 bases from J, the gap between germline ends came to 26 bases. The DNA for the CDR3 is TGTGCCAGCAGCCTTGATGGGGCGGGACGGAGGACCGGCGAGCAGTACTTC. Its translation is CASSLDGAGRRTGEQYF. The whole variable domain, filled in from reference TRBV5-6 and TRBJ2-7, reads DAGVTQSPTHLIKTRGQQVTLRCSPKSGHDTVSWYQQALGQGPQFIFQYYEEEERQRGNFPDRFSGHQFPNYSSELNVNALLLGDSALYLCASSLDGAGRRTGEQYFGPGTRLTVT.

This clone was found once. The CDR3 loop is CASSQGQGNTEAFF. CDR3 coding DNA: TGCGCCAGCAGCCAAGGGCAGGGGAACACTGAAGCTTTCTTT. This chain connects TRBV4-3 to TRBJ1-1; D is possibly TRBD1 (5 bases). Germline CDR1 reads LGHNA; CDR2 reads YSLEER. V gave up 1 base and J gave up 1 base, with 7 bases separating them. The CDR3 is 14 amino acids.

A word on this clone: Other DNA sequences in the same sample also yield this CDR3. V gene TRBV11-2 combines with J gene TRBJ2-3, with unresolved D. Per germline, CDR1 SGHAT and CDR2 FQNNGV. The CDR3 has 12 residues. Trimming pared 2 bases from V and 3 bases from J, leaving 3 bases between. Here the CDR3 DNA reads TGTGCCAGCAGCTTATCTACAGATACGCAGTATTTT. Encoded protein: CASSLSTDTQYF.

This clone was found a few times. CDR3 in amino acids: CASSLGTGPGELFF. For the CDR3, the DNA is TGCGCCAGCAGCTTGGGGACAGGCCCCGGGGAGCTGTTTTTT. This chain links TRBV5-1 with TRBJ2-2, with TRBD1 matching 7 bases. CDR3 length equals 14 residues. The V and J ends lost 0 bases and 6 bases, in that order; junction bases with no gene match: 2. Germline CDR1 and CDR2: SGHRS and YFSETQ.

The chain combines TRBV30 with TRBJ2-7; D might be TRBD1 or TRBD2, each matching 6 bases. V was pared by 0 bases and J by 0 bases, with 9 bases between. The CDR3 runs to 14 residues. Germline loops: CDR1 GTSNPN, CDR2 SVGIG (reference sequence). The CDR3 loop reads CAWSVGGFSYEQYF. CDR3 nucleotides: TGTGCCTGGAGTGTAGGGGGGTTCTCCTACGAGCAGTACTTC.

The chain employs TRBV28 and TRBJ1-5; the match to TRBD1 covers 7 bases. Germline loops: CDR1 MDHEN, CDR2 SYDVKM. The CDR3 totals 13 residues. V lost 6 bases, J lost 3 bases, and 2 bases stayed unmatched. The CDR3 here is CASRGQYNQPQHF. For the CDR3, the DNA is TGTGCCAGCAGGGGACAGTACAATCAGCCCCAGCATTTT.

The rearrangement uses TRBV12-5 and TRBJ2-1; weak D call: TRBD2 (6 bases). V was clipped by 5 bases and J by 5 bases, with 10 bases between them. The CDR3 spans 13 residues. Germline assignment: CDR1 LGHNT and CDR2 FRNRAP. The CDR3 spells CASGISGNNEQFF. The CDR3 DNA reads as TGTGCTAGTGGTATTAGCGGAAACAATGAGCAGTTCTTC. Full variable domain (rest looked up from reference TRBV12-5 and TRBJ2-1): DARVTQTPRHKVTEMGQEVTMRCQPILGHNTVFWYRQTMMQGLELLAYFRNRAPLDDSGMPKDRFSAEMPDATLATLKIQPSEPRDSAVYFCASGISGNNEQFFGPGTRLTVL.

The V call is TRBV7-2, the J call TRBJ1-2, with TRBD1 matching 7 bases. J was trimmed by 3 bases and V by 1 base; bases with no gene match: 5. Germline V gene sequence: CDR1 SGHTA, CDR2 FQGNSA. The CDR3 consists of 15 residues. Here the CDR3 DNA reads TGTGCCAGCAGCTTAGATCCGGGACAGTACTATGGCTACACCTTC. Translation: CASSLDPGQYYGYTF.

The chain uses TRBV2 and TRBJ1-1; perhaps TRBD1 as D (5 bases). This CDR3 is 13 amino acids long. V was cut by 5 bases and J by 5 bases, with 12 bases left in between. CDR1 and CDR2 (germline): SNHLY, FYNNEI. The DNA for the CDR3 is TGTGCCAGCAGTTTCAGGGAGAGTACTGAAGCTTTCTTT. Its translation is CASSFRESTEAFF.

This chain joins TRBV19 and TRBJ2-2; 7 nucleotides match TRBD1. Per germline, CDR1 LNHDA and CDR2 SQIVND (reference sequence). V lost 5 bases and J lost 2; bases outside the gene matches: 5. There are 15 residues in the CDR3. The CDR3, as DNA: TGTGCCAGTAGTCCCCGGGACAGAAACACCGGGGAGCTGTTTTTT. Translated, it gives CASSPRDRNTGELFF.

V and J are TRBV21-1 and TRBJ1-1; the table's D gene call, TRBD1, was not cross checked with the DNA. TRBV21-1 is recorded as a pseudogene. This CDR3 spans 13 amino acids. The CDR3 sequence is CASSKGQPRRAFF. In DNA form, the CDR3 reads TGTGCCAGCAGCAAGGGGCAGCCGAGGAGAGCTTTCTTT.